These 26 T cell receptor beta chains came from one sample sequenced in a study of neurological immune-mediated disorders (dated by TCRdb to about 2019). Library preparation was by 5' RACE. The sequencer listed for this sample is Illumina HiSeq 2500. TCRdb passed the public sequencing reads through fastp at Q25 and MiXCR, retaining productive beta sequences. Here each entry gathers all rows of one CDR3 protein and keeps the most common genes and DNA. The sample yields around 38,000 distinct CDR3 sequences; 14% were counted once. The ten largest clones take up roughly 3.4% of the sample. Sequencing used CD4+ T cells from blood. The receptors derive from a woman aged 60-70 years with HTLV-1-associated myelopathy (HAM/TSP).

The chain joins TRBV6-2 or TRBV6-3 to TRBJ1-1, with 8 bases aligning to TRBD1. The CDR3 length is 17 residues. After removal of 1 base from V and 3 bases from J, the junction contained 10 bases not matched to a gene. Per germline, CDR1 MNHEY and CDR2 SVGEGT. The CDR3 sequence: CASSYWTGQAFDTEAFF. CDR3 in DNA: TGTGCCAGCAGTTACTGGACGGGACAGGCTTTCGACACTGAAGCTTTCTTT.

The chain uses TRBV11-2 and TRBJ2-3, with a weak D call TRBD1 (5 bases). CDR3 length: 14 residues. Deletions cut 3 bases from V and 4 bases from J, with 11 bases between. Germline V gives CDR1 SGHAT, CDR2 FQNNGV. CDR3: CASSFGARSDTQYF. CDR3 in DNA: TGTGCCAGCAGCTTTGGGGCCAGGTCAGATACGCAGTATTTT.

This clonotype was counted ten times or more. The chain employs TRBV20-1 and TRBJ1-5, with 7 bases aligning to TRBD1. Germline V lookup: CDR1 DFQATT, CDR2 SNEGSKA (reference sequence). Losses at the gene ends were 3 bases for V and 4 bases for J; bases not matched to a gene: 3. CDR3 length: 13 amino acids. The DNA of the CDR3 is TGCAGTGCTAGTACAGGGGAGAATCAGCCCCAGCATTTT. This gives the protein CSASTGENQPQHF.

This clonotype was counted at least ten times. The gene calls are TRBV4-1 and TRBJ1-4; 7 positions match TRBD1. The ends lost 5 bases at V and 6 bases at J; junction bases unmatched: 9. This CDR3 has 15 residues. Germline CDR1 MGHRA, CDR2 YSYEKL. For the CDR3, the DNA is TGCGCCAGCAGCTCCCGCAGGGGGGGGGATGAAAAACTGTTTTTT. It translates to CASSSRRGGDEKLFF.

At least ten counts were recorded for this clonotype. The gene calls are TRBV7-2 and TRBJ1-2; a possible D gene is TRBD1 (6 bases). The CDR3 is 16 amino acids. From germline, CDR1 is SGHTA and CDR2 FQGNSA. The germline V and J ends were trimmed by 1 base and 0 bases, with 12 bases remaining between them. The CDR3 loop is CASSLGGTRTNYGYTF. CDR3 DNA: TGTGCCAGCAGCTTAGGAGGGACAAGGACTAACTATGGCTACACCTTC.

This clonotype was seen many times. The V gene is TRBV20-1, the J gene TRBJ1-5; a weak D match, TRBD1 (6 bases). Germline assignment: CDR1 DFQATT and CDR2 SNEGSKA (reference sequence). The V and J ends lost 3 bases and 2 bases respectively, with 14 bases between them. The CDR3 contains 15 residues. This chain's CDR3 is CSARTGSSGNQPQHF. The CDR3 DNA is TGCAGTGCTAGGACAGGAAGTAGCGGCAATCAGCCCCAGCATTTT.

The table lists this clonotype with many counts. This sequence joins TRBV6-6 and TRBJ1-1, with D possibly matching TRBD1 (6 bases). CDR1 and CDR2 (germline): MNHNY, SVGAGI (reference sequence). This CDR3 has 13 residues. V dropped 5 bases and J dropped 3 bases, with 10 bases sitting between them. The CDR3 sequence: CASSLQGHTEAFF. CDR3 in DNA: TGTGCCAGCAGTCTACAGGGTCACACTGAAGCTTTCTTT.

This clonotype was found many times. This rearrangement joins TRBV5-1 to TRBJ2-7; D is possibly TRBD1 (6 bases). Trimming pared 0 bases from V and 1 base from J, leaving 8 bases between. CDR1 and CDR2 (germline): SGHRS, YFSETQ. There are 14 residues in the CDR3. The CDR3, as DNA: TGCGCCAGCAGCTTGGGGGGGACATCCTACGAGCAGTACTTC. This translates into CASSLGGTSYEQYF.

At least ten counts were recorded for this clonotype. The chain combines TRBV5-1 with TRBJ2-7; D assignment may be TRBD1 or TRBD2 (5 bases each). The V end lost 4 bases, the J end lost 4 bases, and 15 bases lay between the germline ends. The CDR3 sequence is 14 residues long. Germline CDR1 reads SGHRS; CDR2 reads YFSETQ. The CDR3 loop is CASSGGPRNYEQYF. The DNA for the CDR3 is TGCGCCAGCAGCGGGGGACCGAGAAATTACGAGCAGTACTTC.

V is TRBV20-1 and J is TRBJ2-5; D ambiguous. There are 11 residues in the CDR3. Germline V gives CDR1 DFQATT, CDR2 SNEGSKA (reference sequence). Deletions cut 5 bases from V and 5 bases from J, with 9 bases between. The CDR3 DNA reads as TGCAGTGCTTTCCGAATCGAGACCCAGTACTTC. Translating gives CSAFRIETQYF.

This clonotype was seen repeatedly, ten times or more. This chain joins TRBV5-1 and TRBJ2-5, with 7 bases lining up with TRBD1. Losses at the gene ends were 1 base for V and 4 bases for J; bases not matched to a gene: 7. CDR3 length: 15 residues. Per germline, CDR1 SGHRS and CDR2 YFSETQ. This chain's CDR3 is CASSLTGDNGETQYF. For the CDR3, the DNA is TGCGCCAGCAGCTTGACAGGGGACAATGGAGAGACCCAGTACTTC.

This clonotype occurred many times. J is TRBJ1-1 and V is TRBV12-3 or TRBV12-4; D unclear. V was pared by 6 bases and J by 3 bases, with 8 bases between. This CDR3 contains 12 residues. The CDR3 spells CASSETYTEAFF. The DNA of the CDR3 is TGTGCCAGCAGCGAGACATACACTGAAGCTTTCTTT.

In its sample, this clonotype was seen many times. The chain employs TRBV15 and TRBJ2-2; D may be TRBD2 (6 bases). The CDR3 has 16 residues. Trimming pared 8 bases from V and 1 base from J, leaving 17 bases between. The V gene's germline CDR1 is LNHNV and CDR2 YYDKDF (reference sequence). In DNA form, the CDR3 reads TGTGCCACCCGAAACCCGGGGGAAGGGAACACCGGGGAGCTGTTTTTT. As protein: CATRNPGEGNTGELFF.

This clonotype has at least ten counts. This chain uses TRBV7-2 with TRBJ2-1; 12 bases map to TRBD2. The CDR3 sequence is 15 residues long. With 0 bases clipped from V and 14 bases from J, the junction kept 8 bases outside the gene matches. The V gene's germline CDR1 is SGHTA and CDR2 FQGNSA. Here the CDR3 reads CASSLARSSGGAEFF. CDR3 in DNA: TGTGCCAGCAGCTTAGCGAGGTCTAGCGGGGGGGCGGAGTTCTTC.

This clonotype was counted many times. The chain carries TRBV3-1 and TRBJ1-4; D unresolved. Germline lookup yields CDR1 LGHDT and CDR2 YNNKEL (reference sequence). The CDR3 has 14 residues. The germline V and J ends were trimmed by 1 base and 7 bases, with 10 bases remaining between them. As DNA, the CDR3 is TGTGCCAGCAGCCAAGTACGGCCTAGTGAAAAACTGTTTTTT. This translates into CASSQVRPSEKLFF.

Ten or more counts support this clonotype. This chain connects TRBV7-2 to TRBJ1-3; D not resolved. The ends were cut back, 4 bases at V and 0 bases at J, with 13 bases in the middle. This CDR3 comprises 16 residues. CDR1 is SGHTA, CDR2 FQGNSA, per germline. The CDR3 here is CASSSLGYFSGNTIYF. The DNA of the CDR3 is TGTGCCAGCAGCTCTCTCGGGTACTTCTCTGGAAACACCATATATTTT.

The gene calls are TRBV7-2 and TRBJ2-3; perhaps TRBD1 as D (6 bases). The germline gives CDR1 SGHTA, CDR2 FQGNSA. The CDR3 loop spans 12 amino acids. V gave up 2 bases and J gave up 7 bases, with 7 bases separating them. Here the CDR3 reads CASSLWGHTQYF. The CDR3 nucleotides read TGTGCCAGCAGCTTATGGGGGCATACGCAGTATTTT.

In this sample, this clonotype turned up many times. The V call is TRBV18, the J call TRBJ2-1, with TRBD2 identical over 8 bases. The V gene's germline CDR1 is KGHSH and CDR2 LQKENI. This CDR3 has 16 amino acids. The ends lost 0 bases at V and 8 bases at J; junction bases unmatched: 9. CDR3 sequence (DNA): TGTGCCAGCTCACCACCGGCGGGGGGCCGGAGAGATGAGCAGTTCTTC. As protein: CASSPPAGGRRDEQFF.

This clonotype was picked up many times. This rearrangement joins TRBV15 to TRBJ1-1; 8 nucleotides match TRBD1. Germline V lookup: CDR1 LNHNV, CDR2 YYDKDF (reference sequence). The CDR3 consists of 13 residues. J gave up 10 bases and V 8 bases, and 12 bases lay outside the gene matches. CDR3: CATSTGASLGAFF. The CDR3 nucleotides read TGTGCCACCTCGACAGGGGCAAGTCTCGGAGCTTTCTTT.

This clonotype has a count of ten or more. The CDR3 loop is CSARLEPSSYNEQFF. The CDR3 nucleotides read TGCAGTGCTCGATTAGAGCCTAGCTCCTACAATGAGCAGTTCTTC. The chain joins TRBV20-1 to TRBJ2-1; D gene uncertain. CDR1 DFQATT and CDR2 SNEGSKA come from the germline V gene (reference sequence). The germline V and J ends were trimmed by 5 bases and 0 bases, with 14 bases remaining between them. CDR3 length: 15 residues.

This clonotype was recorded many times. CDR3 amino acids: CATSRDLGRAYEQYF. The CDR3 nucleotides read TGTGCCACCAGCAGAGATCTTGGCAGAGCCTACGAGCAGTACTTC. The chain recombines TRBV15 with TRBJ2-7; no reliable D call. V shed 0 bases and J shed 2 bases, with 11 bases lying between them. The CDR3 sequence is 15 residues long. Per the germline V gene, CDR1 is LNHNV and CDR2 is YYDKDF (reference sequence).

This clonotype was picked up many times. The gene calls are TRBV5-1 and TRBJ1-4, with a tentative D call TRBD1 (6 bases). The CDR3 is made up of 15 amino acids. The germline gives CDR1 SGHRS, CDR2 YFSETQ. Between the trimmed V and J ends, which lost 6 bases and 4 bases, there was a span of 16 bases. This chain's CDR3 is CASTWTEPFNEKLFF. For the CDR3, the DNA is TGCGCCAGCACGTGGACAGAGCCGTTTAATGAAAAACTGTTTTTT.

This clonotype occurred many times. The rearrangement uses TRBV10-3 and TRBJ2-1; 14 bases align to TRBD2. Germline values: CDR1 ENHRY, CDR2 SYGVKD. The V segment lost 10 bases and the J segment 6 bases; nucleotides outside the gene matches: 11. The CDR3 has 16 residues. Here the CDR3 DNA reads TGTGCCACCGCGGGGGGACTAGCGGGGGATGTCAATGAGCAGTTCTTC. Residues: CATAGGLAGDVNEQFF.

This clonotype was observed many times. The J gene is TRBJ2-7, the V gene TRBV18; D gene unclear. Trimming shortened V by 2 bases and J by 1 base, and 9 bases separated the two germline ends. The germline V gene encodes CDR1 KGHSH and CDR2 LQKENI. This CDR3 spans 14 amino acids. CDR3 amino acids: CASSPEATSYEQYF. The CDR3 DNA is TGTGCCAGCTCACCAGAGGCCACTTCCTACGAGCAGTACTTC.

This clonotype was observed many times. This chain connects TRBV20-1 to TRBJ1-2; 8 positions agree with TRBD1. V dropped 1 base and J dropped 2; count of bases not matched to a gene: 12. The CDR3 runs 17 residues. Looked up from germline, CDR1 is DFQATT and CDR2 is SNEGSKA (reference sequence). The CDR3 coding sequence is TGCAGTGCTAGAGGGCGGACAGGGATAGGGGTGAACTATGGCTACACCTTC. Translation gives CSARGRTGIGVNYGYTF.

This clonotype was found many times. The gene calls are TRBV20-1 and TRBJ2-2, with 14 bases aligning to TRBD2. This CDR3 has 19 amino acids. Germline CDR1 DFQATT, CDR2 SNEGSKA (reference sequence). Germline trimming cut 3 bases from V and 8 bases from J; bases unmatched to any gene: 17. The chain's CDR3 is CSASRTSGGRSLTTGELFF. CDR3 nucleotide sequence: TGCAGTGCTAGCCGGACTAGCGGGGGGCGCTCCCTCACGACTGGGGAGCTGTTTTTT.